This entry is about one T cell receptor beta chain. Its antigen remains unknown. This record belongs to a study of shared clonotypes between healthy human individuals. Study findings and constraints: Generation probabilities of non-shared clonotypes were lower (relative to those shared by all four donors).

This CDR3 comprises 15 residues. V was trimmed by 7 bases and J by 3 bases, leaving 15 bases between them. The germline V gene has CDR1 MNHEY and CDR2 SVGAGI. Each subset's genomic DNA was shared equally among a number of immunoSEQ plates. Clones were sequenced by immunoSEQ multiplex PCR, and TCRdb holds only the in-frame ones, with some missing. In the table there are roughly 1,500,000 clones, 95% to 99% of which are singletons. The receptor was isolated from a man aged 30 to 39 in good health. What was sequenced was naive CD4+ T cells sorted from blood. Subset in this sample: CD45RA+ positively selected. The chain links TRBV6-5 to TRBJ2-2; D perhaps matches TRBD2 (6 bases). The CDR3 sequence is CASKVTGEYTGELFF. In DNA form, the CDR3 reads TGTGCCAGCAAGGTAACGGGAGAGTACACCGGGGAGCTGTTTTTT.